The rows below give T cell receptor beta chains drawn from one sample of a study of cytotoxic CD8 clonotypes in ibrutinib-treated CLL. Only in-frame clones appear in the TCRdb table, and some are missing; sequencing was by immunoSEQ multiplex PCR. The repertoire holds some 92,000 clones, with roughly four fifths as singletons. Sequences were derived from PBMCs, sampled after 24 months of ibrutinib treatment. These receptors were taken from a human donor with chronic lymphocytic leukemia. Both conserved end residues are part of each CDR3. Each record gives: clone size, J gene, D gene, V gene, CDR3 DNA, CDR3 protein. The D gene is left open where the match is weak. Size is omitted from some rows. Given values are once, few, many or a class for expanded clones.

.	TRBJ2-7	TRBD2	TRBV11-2	TGTGCCAGCAGCCGGTCAGCGGGACTCCCTGGGAACGAGCAGTACTTC	CASSRSAGLPGNEQYF
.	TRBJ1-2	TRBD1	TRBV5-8	TGTGCCAGCAGCTTGGAAGGGGACAGATATGGCTACACCTTC	CASSLEGDRYGYTF
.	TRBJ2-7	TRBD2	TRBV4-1	TGCGCCAGCAGCCACCCGCCCGGACTAGCGGGAACCTACGAGCAGTACTTC	CASSHPPGLAGTYEQYF
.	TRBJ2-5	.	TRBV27	TGTGCCAGCAGTTCAGGGGGGTTTCAAGAGACCCAGTACTTC	CASSSGGFQETQYF
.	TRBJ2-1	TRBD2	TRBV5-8	TGTGCCAGCAGACTTCTAGCGGGGGGGTTAGCCTACAATGAGCAGTTCTTC	CASRLLAGGLAYNEQFF
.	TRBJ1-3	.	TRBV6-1	TGTGCCAGCAGTGTGGGGTCGGGAAACACCATATATTTT	CASSVGSGNTIYF
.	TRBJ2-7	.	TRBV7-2	TGTGCCAGCAGCTTAGGAAGCGAGCAGGGTTACGAGCAGTACTTC	CASSLGSEQGYEQYF
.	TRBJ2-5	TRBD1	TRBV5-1	TGCGCCAGCAGCCCGGGACAGGGGGGAGAGACCCAGTACTTC	CASSPGQGGETQYF
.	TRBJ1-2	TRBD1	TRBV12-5	TGTGCTAGTGGTTCCGGACAGGGCCGTGGCTACACCTTC	CASGSGQGRGYTF
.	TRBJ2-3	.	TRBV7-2	TGTGCCAGCAGGACCACAGATACGCAGTATTTT	CASRTTDTQYF
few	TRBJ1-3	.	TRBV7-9	TGTGCCAGCAGCCCCACGGGCCAGGTAGGCTCTGGAAACACCATATATTTT	CASSPTGQVGSGNTIYF
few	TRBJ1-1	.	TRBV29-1	TGCAGCGTTGAAAGGACACCGAACACTGAAGCTTTCTTT	CSVERTPNTEAFF
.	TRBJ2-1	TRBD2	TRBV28	TGTGCCACCCGACTAGCGGGGACCCCCTACAATGAGCAGTTCTTC	CATRLAGTPYNEQFF
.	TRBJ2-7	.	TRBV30	TGTGCCTGGAGAGAGAGCCCCCGGGCGAGAGTCCACTCCTACGAGCAGTACTTC	CAWRESPRARVHSYEQYF
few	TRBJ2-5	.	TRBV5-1	TGCGCCAGCAGCTTACAGACTAGTTCAGAGACCCAGTACTTC	CASSLQTSSETQYF
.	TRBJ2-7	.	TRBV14	TGTGCCAGCAGCCATAGTTTGACTGGGGCCACCACCTACGAGCAGTACTTC	CASSHSLTGATTYEQYF
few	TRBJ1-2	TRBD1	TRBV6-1	TGTGCCAGCAGTGAAGCGGACAGGGCCGGCTATGGCTACACCTTC	CASSEADRAGYGYTF
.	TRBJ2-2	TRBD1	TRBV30	TGTGCCTGGAGTGTGGGGACAGGGACCGGGGAGCTGTTTTTT	CAWSVGTGTGELFF
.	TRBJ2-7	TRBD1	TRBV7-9	TGTGCCAGCAGCTTATCGGGACAGGGGCACTACGAGCAGTACTTC	CASSLSGQGHYEQYF